This T cell receptor (beta chain) is from a study of response to subunit inactivated influenza vaccine. Notes on the study in general: The authors offered the suggestion that each seasonal influenza vaccination recruits few new T cells.

TCRdb fed the RT-PCR reads into MiXCR, producing one record per CDR3 protein. This repertoire shows about 240,000 distinct CDR3 sequences, 9% to 15% found once; its top ten account for 7.8%. The sample holds one count of this clonotype. Its antigen is currently unknown. This CDR3 comprises 18 residues. The V gene end was trimmed by 8 bases and the J gene end by 1 base; junction bases not matched to a gene: 17. Source: non-naive T cells sorted from PBMCs, taken 14 to 15 days before vaccination. The sequence derives from a man aged 45-65 years who received an inactivated influenza vaccine. The chain employs TRBV12-3 or TRBV12-4 and TRBJ2-5; TRBD1 agrees at 9 bases. CDR3: CASCWGTGWSGPQETQYF. Written as DNA, the CDR3 is TGTGCCAGCTGTTGGGGGACAGGGTGGTCGGGACCCCAAGAGACCCAGTACTTC.